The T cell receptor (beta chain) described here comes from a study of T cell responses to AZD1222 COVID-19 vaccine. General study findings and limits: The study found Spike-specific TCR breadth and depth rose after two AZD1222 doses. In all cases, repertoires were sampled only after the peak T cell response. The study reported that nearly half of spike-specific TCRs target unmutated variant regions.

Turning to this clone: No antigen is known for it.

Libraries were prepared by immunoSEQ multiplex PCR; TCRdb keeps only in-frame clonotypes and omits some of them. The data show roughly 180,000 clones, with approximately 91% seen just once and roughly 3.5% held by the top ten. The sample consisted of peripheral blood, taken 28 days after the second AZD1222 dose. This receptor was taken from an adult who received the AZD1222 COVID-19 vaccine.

CDR3 nucleotides: TGTGCCAGCAGCTCCGTGACAGGGATATCAATGAACACTGAAGCTTTCTTT. It is translated as CASSSVTGISMNTEAFF. V and J are TRBV7-9 and TRBJ1-1; TRBD1 aligns across 7 bases. Germline trimming cut 4 bases from V and 0 bases from J; bases unmatched to any gene: 11. Germline V lookup: CDR1 SEHNR, CDR2 FQNEAQ (reference sequence). The CDR3 is 17 amino acids.